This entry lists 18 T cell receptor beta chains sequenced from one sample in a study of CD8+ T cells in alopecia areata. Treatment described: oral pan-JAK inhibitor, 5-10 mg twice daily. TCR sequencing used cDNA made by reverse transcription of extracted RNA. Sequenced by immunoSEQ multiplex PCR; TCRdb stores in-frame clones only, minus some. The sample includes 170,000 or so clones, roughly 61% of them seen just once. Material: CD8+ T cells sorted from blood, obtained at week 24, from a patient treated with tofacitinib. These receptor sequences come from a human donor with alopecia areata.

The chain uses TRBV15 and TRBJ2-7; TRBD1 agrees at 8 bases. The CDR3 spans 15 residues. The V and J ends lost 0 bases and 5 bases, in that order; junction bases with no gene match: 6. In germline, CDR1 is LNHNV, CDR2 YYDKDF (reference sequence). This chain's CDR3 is CATSRDWTGFHEQYF. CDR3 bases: TGTGCCACCAGCAGAGATTGGACAGGGTTCCACGAGCAGTACTTC.

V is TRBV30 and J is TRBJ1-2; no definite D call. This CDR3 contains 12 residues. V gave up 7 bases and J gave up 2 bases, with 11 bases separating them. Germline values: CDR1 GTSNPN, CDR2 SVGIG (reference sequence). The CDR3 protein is CALPLGNYGYTF. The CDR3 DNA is TGTGCCTTACCTCTGGGGAACTATGGCTACACCTTC.

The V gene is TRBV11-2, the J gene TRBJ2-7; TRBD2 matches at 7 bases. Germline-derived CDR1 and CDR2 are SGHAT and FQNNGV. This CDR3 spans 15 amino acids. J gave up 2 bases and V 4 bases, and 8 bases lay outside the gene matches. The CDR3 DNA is TGTGCCAGCAGCTCAATCGCCGGGACTACCTACGAGCAGTACTTC. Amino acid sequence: CASSSIAGTTYEQYF.

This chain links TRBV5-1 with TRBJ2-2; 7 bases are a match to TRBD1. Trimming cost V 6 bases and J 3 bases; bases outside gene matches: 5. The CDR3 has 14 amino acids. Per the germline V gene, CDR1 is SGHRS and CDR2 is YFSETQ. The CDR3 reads CASTGQADTGELFF. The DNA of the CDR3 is TGCGCCAGCACCGGACAGGCCGACACCGGGGAGCTGTTTTTT.

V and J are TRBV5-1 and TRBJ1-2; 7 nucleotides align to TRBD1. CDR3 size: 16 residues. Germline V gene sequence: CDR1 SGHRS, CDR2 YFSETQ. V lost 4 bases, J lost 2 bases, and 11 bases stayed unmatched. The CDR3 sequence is CASSKITGASNYGYTF. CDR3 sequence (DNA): TGCGCCAGCAGCAAAATTACAGGGGCCTCAAACTATGGCTACACCTTC.

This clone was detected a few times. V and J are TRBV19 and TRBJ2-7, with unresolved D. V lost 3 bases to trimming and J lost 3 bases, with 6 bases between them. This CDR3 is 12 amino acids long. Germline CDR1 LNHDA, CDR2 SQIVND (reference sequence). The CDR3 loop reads CASSMGSYEQYF. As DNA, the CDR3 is TGTGCCAGTAGTATGGGTAGCTACGAGCAGTACTTC.

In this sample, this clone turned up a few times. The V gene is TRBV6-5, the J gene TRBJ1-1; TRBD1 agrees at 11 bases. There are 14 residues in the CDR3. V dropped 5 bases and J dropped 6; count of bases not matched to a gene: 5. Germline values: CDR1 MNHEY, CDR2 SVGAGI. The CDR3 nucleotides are TGTGCCAGCAGTACCGGGACAGGGGGTTCTGAAGCTTTCTTT. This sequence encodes CASSTGTGGSEAFF.

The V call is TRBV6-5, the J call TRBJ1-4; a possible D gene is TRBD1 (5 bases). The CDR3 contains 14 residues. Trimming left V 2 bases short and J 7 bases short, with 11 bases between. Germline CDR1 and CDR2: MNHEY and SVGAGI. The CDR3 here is CASSYRLGGEKLFF. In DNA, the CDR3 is TGTGCCAGCAGTTACAGGCTGGGGGGTGAAAAACTGTTTTTT.

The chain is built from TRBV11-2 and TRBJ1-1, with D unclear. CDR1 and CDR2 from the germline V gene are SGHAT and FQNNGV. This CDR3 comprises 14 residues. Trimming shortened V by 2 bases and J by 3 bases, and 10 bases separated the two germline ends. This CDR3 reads CASSLLGRDTEAFF. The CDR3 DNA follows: TGTGCCAGCAGCTTACTAGGGCGGGACACTGAAGCTTTCTTT.

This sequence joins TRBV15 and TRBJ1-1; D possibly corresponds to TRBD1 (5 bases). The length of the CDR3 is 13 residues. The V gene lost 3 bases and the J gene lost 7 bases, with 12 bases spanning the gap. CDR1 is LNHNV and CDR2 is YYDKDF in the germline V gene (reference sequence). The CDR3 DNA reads TGTGCCACCAGCAGCGCTATGGGACTTGAAGCTTTCTTT. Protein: CATSSAMGLEAFF. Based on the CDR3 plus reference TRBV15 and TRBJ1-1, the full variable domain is DAMVIQNPRYQVTQFGKPVTLSCSQTLNHNVMYWYQQKSSQAPKLLFHYYDKDFNNEADTPDNFQSRRPNTSFCFLDIRSPGLGDTAMYLCATSSAMGLEAFFGQGTRLTVV.

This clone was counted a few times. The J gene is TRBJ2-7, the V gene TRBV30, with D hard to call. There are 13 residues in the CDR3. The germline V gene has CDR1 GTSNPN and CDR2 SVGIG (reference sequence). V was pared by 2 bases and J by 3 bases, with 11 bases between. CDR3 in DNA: TGTGCCTGGAGTTACAGCGCCGGCTACGAGCAGTACTTC. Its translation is CAWSYSAGYEQYF.

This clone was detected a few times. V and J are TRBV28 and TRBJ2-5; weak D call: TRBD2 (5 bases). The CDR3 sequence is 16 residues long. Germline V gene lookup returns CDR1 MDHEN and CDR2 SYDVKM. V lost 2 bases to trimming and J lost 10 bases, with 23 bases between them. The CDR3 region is CASSLPSVGPARDQYF. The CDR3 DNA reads TGTGCCAGCAGTTTACCCTCTGTCGGCCCCGCCCGGGACCAGTACTTC.

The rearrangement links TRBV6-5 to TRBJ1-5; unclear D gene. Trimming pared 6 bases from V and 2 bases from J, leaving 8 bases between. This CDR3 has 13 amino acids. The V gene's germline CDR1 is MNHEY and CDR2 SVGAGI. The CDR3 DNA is TGTGCCAGCAGCCCCGGGGGCAATCAGCCCCAGCATTTT. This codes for CASSPGGNQPQHF.

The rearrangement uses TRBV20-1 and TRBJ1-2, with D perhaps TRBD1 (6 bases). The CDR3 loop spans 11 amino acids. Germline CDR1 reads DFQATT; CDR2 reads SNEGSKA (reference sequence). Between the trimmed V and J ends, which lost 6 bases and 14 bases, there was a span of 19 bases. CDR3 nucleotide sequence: TGCAGTGCCACCCTTCAGGGGATAGGTACCTTC. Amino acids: CSATLQGIGTF.

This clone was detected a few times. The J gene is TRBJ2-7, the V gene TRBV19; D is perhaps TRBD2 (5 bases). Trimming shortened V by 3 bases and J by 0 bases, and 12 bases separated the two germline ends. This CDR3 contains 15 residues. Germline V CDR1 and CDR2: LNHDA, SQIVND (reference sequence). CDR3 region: CASSIAGVSSYEQYF. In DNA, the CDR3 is TGTGCCAGTAGTATTGCCGGGGTCAGCTCCTACGAGCAGTACTTC.

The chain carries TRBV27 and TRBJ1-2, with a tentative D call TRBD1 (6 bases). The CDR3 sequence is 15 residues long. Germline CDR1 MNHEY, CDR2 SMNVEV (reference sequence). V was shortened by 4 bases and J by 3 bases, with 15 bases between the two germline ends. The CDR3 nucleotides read TGTGCCAGCAGTTCCGGACAGACCCTTTACTATGGCTACACCTTC. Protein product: CASSSGQTLYYGYTF.

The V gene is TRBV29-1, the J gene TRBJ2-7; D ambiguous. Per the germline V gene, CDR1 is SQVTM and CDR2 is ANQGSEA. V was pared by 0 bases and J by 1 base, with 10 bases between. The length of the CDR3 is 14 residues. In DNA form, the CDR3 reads TGCAGCGTTGAAGAGGCCACAGCGTCCTACGAGCAGTACTTC. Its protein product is CSVEEATASYEQYF.

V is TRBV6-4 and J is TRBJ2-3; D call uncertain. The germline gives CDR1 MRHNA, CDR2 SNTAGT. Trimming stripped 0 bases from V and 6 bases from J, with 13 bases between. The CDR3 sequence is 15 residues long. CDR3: CASSDSSAVGDTQYF. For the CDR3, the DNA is TGTGCCAGCAGTGACTCTAGTGCGGTTGGGGATACGCAGTATTTT.